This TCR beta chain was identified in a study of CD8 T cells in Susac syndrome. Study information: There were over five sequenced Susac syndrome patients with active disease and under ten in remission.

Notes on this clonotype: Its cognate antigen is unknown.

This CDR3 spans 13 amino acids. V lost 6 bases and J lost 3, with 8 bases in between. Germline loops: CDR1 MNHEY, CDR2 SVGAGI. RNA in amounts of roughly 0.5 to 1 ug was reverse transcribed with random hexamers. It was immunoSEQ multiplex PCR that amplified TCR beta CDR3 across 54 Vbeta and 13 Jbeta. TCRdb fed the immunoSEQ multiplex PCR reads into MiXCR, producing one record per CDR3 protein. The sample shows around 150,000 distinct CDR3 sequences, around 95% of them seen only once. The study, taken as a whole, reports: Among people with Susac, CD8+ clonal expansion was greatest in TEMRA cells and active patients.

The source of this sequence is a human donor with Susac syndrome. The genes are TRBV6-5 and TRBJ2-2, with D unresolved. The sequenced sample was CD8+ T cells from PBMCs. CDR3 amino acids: CASSTIYTGELFF. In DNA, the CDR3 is TGTGCCAGCAGCACTATTTACACCGGGGAGCTGTTTTTT.